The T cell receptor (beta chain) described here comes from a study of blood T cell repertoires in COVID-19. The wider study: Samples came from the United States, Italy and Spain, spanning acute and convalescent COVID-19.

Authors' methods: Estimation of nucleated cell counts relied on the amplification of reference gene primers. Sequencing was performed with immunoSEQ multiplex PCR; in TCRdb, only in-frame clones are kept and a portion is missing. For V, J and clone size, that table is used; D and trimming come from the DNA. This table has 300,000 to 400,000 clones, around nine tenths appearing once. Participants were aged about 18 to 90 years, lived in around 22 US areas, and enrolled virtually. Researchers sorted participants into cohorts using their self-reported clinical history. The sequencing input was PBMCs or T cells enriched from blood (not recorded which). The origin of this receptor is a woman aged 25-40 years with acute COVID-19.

The CDR3 spells CASSHPQGRNSPLHF. CDR3 sequence (DNA): TGCGCCAGCAGCCACCCACAGGGAAGGAATTCACCCCTCCACTTT. V gene TRBV4-3 combines with J gene TRBJ1-6, with D possibly being TRBD1 (6 bases). Trimming took 3 bases from V and 7 from J, leaving 13 bases between them. The CDR3 runs 15 residues. CDR1 and CDR2 (germline): LGHNA, YSLEER.